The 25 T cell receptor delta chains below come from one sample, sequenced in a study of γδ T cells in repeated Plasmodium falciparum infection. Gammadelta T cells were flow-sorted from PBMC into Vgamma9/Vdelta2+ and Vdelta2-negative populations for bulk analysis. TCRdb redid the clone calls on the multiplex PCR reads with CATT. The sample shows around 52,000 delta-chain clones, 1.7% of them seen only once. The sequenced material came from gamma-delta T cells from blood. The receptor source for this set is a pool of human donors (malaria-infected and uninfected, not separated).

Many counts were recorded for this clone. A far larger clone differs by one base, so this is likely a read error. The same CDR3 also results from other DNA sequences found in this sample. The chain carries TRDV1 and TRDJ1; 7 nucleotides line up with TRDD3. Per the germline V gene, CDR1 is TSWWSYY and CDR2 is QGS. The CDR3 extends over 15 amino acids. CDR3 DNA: TGTGCTCTTGGGGAACGAGGGATACACACCGATAAACTAATCTTT. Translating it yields CALGERGIHTDKLIF.

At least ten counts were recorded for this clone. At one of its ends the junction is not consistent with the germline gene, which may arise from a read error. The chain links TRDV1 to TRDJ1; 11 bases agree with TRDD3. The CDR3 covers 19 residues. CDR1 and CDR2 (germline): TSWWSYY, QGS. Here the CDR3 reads CALGKLGPTGYWGISKLIF. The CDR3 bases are TGTGCTCTTGGGAAACTAGGTCCTACGGGGTACTGGGGGATATCTAAACTCATCTTT.

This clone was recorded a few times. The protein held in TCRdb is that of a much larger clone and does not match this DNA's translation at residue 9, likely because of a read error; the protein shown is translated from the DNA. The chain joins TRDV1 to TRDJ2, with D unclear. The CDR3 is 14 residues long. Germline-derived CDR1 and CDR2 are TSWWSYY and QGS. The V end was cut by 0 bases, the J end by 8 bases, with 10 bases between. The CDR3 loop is CALGELCFAAQLFF. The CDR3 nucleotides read TGTGCTCTTGGGGAACTATGTTTCGCGGCACAACTCTTCTTT.

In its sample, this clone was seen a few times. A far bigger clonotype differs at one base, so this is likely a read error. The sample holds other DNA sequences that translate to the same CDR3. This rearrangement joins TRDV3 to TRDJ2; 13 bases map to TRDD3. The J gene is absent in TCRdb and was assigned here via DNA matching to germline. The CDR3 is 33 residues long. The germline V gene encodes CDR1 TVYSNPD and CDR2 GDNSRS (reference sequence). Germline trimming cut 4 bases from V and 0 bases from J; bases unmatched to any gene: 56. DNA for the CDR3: TGTGCCTCAACTCATGGAAACACTGGGGGATACGCTGTTTGGGGGAAAAGGAACCCGTGTGACTGTGGGACCAATGCTTTGACAGCACAACTCTTCTTT. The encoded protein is CASTHGNTGGYAVWGKRNPCDCGTNALTAQLFF.

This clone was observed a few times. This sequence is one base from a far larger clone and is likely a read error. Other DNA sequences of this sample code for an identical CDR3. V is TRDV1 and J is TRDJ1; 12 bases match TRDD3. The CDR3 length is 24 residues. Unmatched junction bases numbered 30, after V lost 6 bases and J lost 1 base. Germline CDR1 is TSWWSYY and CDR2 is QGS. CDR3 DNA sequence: TGTGCTCTTGGAGAGCTTCCTAGGTCTTGGGGCCGAGCTACTGGGGGATACCCCACCGATAAACTCATCTTT. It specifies CALGELPRSWGRATGGYPTDKLIF.

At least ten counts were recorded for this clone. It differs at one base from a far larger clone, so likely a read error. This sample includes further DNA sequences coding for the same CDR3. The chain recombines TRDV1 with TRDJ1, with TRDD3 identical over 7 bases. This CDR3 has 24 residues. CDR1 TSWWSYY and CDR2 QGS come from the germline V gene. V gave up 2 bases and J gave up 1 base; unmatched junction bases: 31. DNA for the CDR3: TGTGCTCTTGGGGAAGGGGAAGGGACGGTCATTCCAGTACTGGGGATTGCCTGCACCGATAAACTCATCTTT. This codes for CALGEGEGTVIPVLGIACTDKLIF.

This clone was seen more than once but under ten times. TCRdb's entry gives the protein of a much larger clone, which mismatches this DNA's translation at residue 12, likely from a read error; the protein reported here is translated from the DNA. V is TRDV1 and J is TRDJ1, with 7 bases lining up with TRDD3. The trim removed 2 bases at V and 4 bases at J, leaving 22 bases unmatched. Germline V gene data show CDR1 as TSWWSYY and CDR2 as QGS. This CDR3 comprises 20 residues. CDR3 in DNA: TGTGCTCTTGGGGAAGGAGCGCCTTTACGTCCGAGGGATACAGTCGATAAACTCATCTTT. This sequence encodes CALGEGAPLRPRDTVDKLIF.

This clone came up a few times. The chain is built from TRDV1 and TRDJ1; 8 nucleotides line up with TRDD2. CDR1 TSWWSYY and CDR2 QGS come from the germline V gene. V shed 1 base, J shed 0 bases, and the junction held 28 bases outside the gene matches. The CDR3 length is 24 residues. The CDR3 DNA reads TGTGCTCTTGGGGAACCTTTCGCCCCCCTCTACTTCCTACGGGAGGACACGTACACCGATAAACTCATCTTT. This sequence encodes CALGEPFAPLYFLREDTYTDKLIF.

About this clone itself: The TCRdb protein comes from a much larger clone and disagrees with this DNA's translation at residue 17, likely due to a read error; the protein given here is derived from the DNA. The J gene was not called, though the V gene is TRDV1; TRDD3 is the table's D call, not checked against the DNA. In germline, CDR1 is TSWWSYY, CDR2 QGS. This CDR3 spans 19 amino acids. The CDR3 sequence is CALGVSLPTAGDDTDKPIF. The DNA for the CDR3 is TGTGCTCTTGGCGTCTCCCTTCCTACTGCTGGGGATGACACCGATAAACCCATCTTT.

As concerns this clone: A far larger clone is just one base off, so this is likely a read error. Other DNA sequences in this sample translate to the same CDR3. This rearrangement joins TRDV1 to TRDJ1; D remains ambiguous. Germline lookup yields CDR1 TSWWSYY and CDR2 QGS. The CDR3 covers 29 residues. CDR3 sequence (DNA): TGTGCTCTTGGGGAACTAGGCCCCCTTGAGAGTGGAACCGAAACGCCCAGTGCCCCCGCCGTCCGATATTCCGATAAACTCATCTTC. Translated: CALGELGPLESGTETPSAPAVRYSDKLIF.

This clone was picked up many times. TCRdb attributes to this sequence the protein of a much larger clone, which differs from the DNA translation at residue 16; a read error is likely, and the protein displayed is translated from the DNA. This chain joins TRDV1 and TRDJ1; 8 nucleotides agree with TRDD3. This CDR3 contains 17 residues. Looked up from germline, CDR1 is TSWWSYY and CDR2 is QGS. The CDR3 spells CALGWGNTLQYTDKLTF. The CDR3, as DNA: TGTGCTCTTGGCTGGGGGAACACCCTTCAGTACACCGATAAACTCACCTTT.

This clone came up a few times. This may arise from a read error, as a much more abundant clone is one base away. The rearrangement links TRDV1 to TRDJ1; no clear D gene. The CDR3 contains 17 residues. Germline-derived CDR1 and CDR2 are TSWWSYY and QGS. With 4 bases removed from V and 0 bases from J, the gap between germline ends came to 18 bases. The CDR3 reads CALGGAFPLEDTDKLIF. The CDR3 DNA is TGTGCTCTTGGGGGGGCCTTTCCCCTTGAGGACACCGATAAACTCATCTTT.

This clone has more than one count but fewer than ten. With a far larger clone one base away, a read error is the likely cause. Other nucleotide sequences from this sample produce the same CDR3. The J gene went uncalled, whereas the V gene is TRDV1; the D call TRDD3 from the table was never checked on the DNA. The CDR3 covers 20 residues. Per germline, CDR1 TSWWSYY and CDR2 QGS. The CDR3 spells CALGAWGYPPALGDTDKLIF. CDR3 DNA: TGTGCTCTTGGGGCGTGGGGGTACCCCCCGGCACTGGGGGACACCGATAAGCTCATCTTT.

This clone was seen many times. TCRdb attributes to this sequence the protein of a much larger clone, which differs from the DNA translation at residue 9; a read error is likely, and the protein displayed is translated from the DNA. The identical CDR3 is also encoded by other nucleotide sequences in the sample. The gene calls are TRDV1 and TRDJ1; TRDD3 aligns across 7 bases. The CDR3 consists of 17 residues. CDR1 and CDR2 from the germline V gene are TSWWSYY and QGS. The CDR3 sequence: CALGEPHFSGYTDKLIF. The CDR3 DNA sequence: TGTGCTCTTGGGGAACCGCATTTTTCGGGATACACAGATAAACTCATCTTT.

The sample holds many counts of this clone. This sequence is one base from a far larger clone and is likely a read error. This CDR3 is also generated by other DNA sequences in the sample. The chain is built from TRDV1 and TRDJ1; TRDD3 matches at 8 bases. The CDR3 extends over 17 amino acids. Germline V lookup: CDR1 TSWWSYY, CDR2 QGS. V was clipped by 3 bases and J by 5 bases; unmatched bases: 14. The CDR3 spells CALGELSGGHNGDKLIF. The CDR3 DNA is TGTGCTCTTGGGGAGCTTTCTGGGGGACATAACGGGGATAAACTCATCTTT.

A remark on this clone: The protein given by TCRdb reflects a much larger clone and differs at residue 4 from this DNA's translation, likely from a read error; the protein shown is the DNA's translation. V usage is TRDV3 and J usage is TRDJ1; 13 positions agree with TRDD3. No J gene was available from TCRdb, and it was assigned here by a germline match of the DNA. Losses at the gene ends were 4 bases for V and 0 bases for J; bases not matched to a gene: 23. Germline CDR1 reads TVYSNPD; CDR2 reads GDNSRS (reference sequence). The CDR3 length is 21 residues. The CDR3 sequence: CASASSLRYTGGYGYTDKLIF. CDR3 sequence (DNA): TGTGCCTCCGCATCTTCCTTACGGTACACTGGGGGATACGGTTACACCGATAAACTCATCTTT. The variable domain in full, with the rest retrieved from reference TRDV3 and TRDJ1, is CDKVTQSSPDQTVASGSEVVLLCTYDTVYSNPDLFWYRIRPDYSFQFVFYGDNSRSEGADFTQGRFSVKHILTQKAFHLVISPVRTEDSATYYCASASSLRYTGGYGYTDKLIFGKGTRVTVEP.

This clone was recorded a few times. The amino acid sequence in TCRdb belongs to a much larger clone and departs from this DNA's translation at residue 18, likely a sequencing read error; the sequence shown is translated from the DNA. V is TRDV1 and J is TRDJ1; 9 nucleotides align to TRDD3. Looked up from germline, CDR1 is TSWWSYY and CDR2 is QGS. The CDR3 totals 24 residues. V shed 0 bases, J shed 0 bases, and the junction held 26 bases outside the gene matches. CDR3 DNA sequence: TGTGCTCTTGGGGAACTATTGGAGTTTGTGTCCGGGTGGTCTGGGGGATCCCACACCGATAAACTCATCTTT. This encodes CALGELLEFVSGWSGGSHTDKLIF.

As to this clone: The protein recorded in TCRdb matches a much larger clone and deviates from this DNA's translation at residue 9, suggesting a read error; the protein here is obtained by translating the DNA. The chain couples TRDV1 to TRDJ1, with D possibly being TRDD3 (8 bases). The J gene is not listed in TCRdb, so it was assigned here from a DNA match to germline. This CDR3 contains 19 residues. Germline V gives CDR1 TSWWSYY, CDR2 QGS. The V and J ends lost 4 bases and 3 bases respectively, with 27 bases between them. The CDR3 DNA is TGTGCTCTTGGGGGACAAATAGTCCCGGGGGATAGGAAATCCGATAAACTCATCTTT. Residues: CALGGQIVPGDRKSDKLIF.

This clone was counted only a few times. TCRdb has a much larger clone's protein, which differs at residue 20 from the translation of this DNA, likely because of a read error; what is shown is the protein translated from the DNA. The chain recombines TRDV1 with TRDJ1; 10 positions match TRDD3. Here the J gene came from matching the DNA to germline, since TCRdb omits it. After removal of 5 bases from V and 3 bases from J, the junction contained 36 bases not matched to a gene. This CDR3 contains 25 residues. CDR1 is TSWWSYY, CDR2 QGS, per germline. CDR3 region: CALGTQGLSPFFWGITSGYADKLIF. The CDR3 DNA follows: TGTGCTCTTGGGACTCAAGGCCTTTCACCTTTTTTCTGGGGGATAACATCTGGATACGCCGATAAACTCATCTTT.

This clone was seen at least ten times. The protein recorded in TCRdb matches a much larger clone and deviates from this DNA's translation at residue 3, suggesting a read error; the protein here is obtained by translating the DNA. The CDR3 coding sequence is TGTGCCTCCCATACCTCCTTCCTACGGGTACTGGGGGACCAGCTGGGGGACACCGATAAACTCATCTTT. This sequence encodes CASHTSFLRVLGDQLGDTDKLIF. This rearrangement joins TRDV1 to TRDJ1, with D perhaps matching TRDD2 or TRDD3 (9 bases each). The CDR3 is 23 residues long. Germline assignment: CDR1 TSWWSYY and CDR2 QGS.

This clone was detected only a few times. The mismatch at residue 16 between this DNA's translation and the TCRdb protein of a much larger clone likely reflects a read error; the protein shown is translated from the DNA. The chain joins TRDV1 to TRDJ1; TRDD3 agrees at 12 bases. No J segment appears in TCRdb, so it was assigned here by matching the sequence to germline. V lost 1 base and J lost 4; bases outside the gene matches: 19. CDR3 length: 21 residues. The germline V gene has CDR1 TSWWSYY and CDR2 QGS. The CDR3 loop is CALGEPASYVVLGDTFDKLIF. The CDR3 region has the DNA TGTGCTCTTGGGGAACCGGCTTCCTACGTTGTGCTGGGGGATACGTTCGATAAACTCATCTTT.

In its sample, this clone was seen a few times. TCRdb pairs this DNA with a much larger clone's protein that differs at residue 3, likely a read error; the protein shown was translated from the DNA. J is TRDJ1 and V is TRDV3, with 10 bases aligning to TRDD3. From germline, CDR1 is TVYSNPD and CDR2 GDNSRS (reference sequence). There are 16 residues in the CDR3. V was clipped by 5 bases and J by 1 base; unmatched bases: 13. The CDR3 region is CALSNGGYLLTDKLIF. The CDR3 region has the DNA TGTGCCCTCAGTAATGGGGGATACCTCCTCACCGATAAACTCATCTTT. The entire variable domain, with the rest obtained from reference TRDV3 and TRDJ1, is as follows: CDKVTQSSPDQTVASGSEVVLLCTYDTVYSNPDLFWYRIRPDYSFQFVFYGDNSRSEGADFTQGRFSVKHILTQKAFHLVISPVRTEDSATYYCALSNGGYLLTDKLIFGKGTRVTVEP.

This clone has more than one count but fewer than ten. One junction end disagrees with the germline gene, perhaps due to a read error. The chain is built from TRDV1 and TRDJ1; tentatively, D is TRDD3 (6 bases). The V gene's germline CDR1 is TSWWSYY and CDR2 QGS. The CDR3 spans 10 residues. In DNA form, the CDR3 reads TGCTCTGGGGAAAATCGTAAACTCATCTTT. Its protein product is CSGENRKLIF.

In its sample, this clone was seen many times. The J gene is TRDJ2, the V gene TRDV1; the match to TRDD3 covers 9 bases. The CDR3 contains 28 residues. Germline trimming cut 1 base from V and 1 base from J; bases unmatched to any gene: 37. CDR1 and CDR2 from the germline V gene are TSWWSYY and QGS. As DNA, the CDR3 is TGTGCTCTTGGGGAACGAGTGGTGGCGTCCTCGCTAAGGCGTAGGGGATACGCGGAATCTGTTTTGACAGCACAACTCTTCTTT. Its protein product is CALGERVVASSLRRRGYAESVLTAQLFF.

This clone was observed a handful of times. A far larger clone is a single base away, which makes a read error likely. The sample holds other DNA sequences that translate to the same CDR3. The CDR3 region has the DNA TGTGCTCTTGGGGAATTCCGCCCTAGGTGGGTTCGGTACACCGATAAACTCATCTTT. Protein product: CALGEFRPRWVRYTDKLIF. The gene calls are TRDV1 and TRDJ1; D not resolved. TCRdb gives no J gene; it was assigned here by matching the DNA to germline. V lost 2 bases, J lost 0 bases, and 22 bases lay in between. In germline, CDR1 is TSWWSYY, CDR2 QGS. This CDR3 region has 19 residues.